Listed below are T cell receptor beta chains from one sample, sequenced in a study of long-term antiretroviral therapy in people with HIV. This table comes from immunoSEQ multiplex PCR, and its TCRdb copy is limited to in-frame clones, with some not included. The sample comprises approximately 20,000 clones, around 89% of which are singletons, and around 8.5% rests with the top ten. The sequencing here drew on unsorted PBMCs, taken 4.2 years after starting antiretroviral therapy. These receptors were collected from a man aged 45-65 years with HIV. Each CDR3 is given with its conserved first and last residue. D genes are given only for firm matches. Part of the rows lack a size; the others show once, few, many or a class for expanded clones.

d_gene,abundance,j_gene,v_gene,CDR3nt,CDR3aa
TRBD2,.,TRBJ2-3,TRBV7-2,TGTGCCAGCAGCAGCCGACTAGCGGGGTCAGATACGCAGTATTTT,CASSSRLAGSDTQYF
.,.,TRBJ2-2,TRBV6-6,TGTGCCAGCAGTCCCCACTGGCGTGACACCGGGGAGCTGTTTTTT,CASSPHWRDTGELFF
.,few,TRBJ1-2,TRBV5-1,TGCGCCAGCAGCTATGTGGGAACACGAAACTATGGCTACACCTTC,CASSYVGTRNYGYTF
.,.,TRBJ2-2,TRBV7-6,TGTGCCAGCAGCGGATGGGAGAACACCGGGGAGCTGTTTTTT,CASSGWENTGELFF
.,.,TRBJ1-5,TRBV5-1,TGCGCCAGCAGCTTGGACGGGGGCGCGTCTCAGCCCCAGCATTTT,CASSLDGGASQPQHF
.,few,TRBJ1-5,TRBV4-1,TGCGCCAGCAGCCAAGACAGGGGTAATCAGCCCCAGCATTTT,CASSQDRGNQPQHF
.,.,TRBJ1-1,TRBV2,TGTGCCAGCAGTGTTGGAGGGGGGGACACTGAAGCTTTCTTT,CASSVGGGDTEAFF
TRBD1,.,TRBJ1-5,TRBV7-9,TGTGCCAGCAGCCCTGGACAGGGAGGACAGCCCCAGCATTTT,CASSPGQGGQPQHF
.,.,TRBJ2-6,TRBV27,TGTGCCAGCAGTTCATCCCTCTCTGGGGCCAACGTCCTGACTTTC,CASSSSLSGANVLTF
.,.,TRBJ1-2,TRBV10-3,TGTGCCATCAGTGAGTCTCCGGGGCACTATGGCTACACCTTC,CAISESPGHYGYTF
TRBD2,.,TRBJ2-1,TRBV18,TGTGCCAGCTCACCACCCCAGCGGGGGGCTTACAATGAGCAGTTCTTC,CASSPPQRGAYNEQFF
TRBD2,.,TRBJ2-3,TRBV6-1,TGTGCCAGCAGTGTTCAGAGCGGGGGGGGCGGTGATACGCAGTATTTT,CASSVQSGGGGDTQYF
.,.,TRBJ1-1,TRBV5-6,TGTGCCAGCAGCCTGGACGGCTTCATGAACACTGAAGCTTTCTTT,CASSLDGFMNTEAFF
.,.,TRBJ2-7,TRBV27,TGTGCCAGCAGTTTTAGAGGGGGCGAGCAGTACTTC,CASSFRGGEQYF
.,.,TRBJ1-1,TRBV6-6,TGTGCCAGCAGTTCAGGGAGGCGCACTGAAGCTTTCTTT,CASSSGRRTEAFF
.,few,TRBJ1-2,TRBV6-5,TGTGCCAGCAGTTACGGGGAAGGCTATGGCTACACCTTC,CASSYGEGYGYTF
.,.,TRBJ1-4,TRBV19,TGTGCCAGTAGTATAGGGGATGAAAAACTGTTTTTT,CASSIGDEKLFF
.,.,TRBJ2-1,TRBV28,TGTGCCAGCAGAAGAGGAGGGGTCAATGAGCAGTTCTTC,CASRRGGVNEQFF
TRBD1,.,TRBJ2-3,TRBV5-1,TGCGCCAGCAGCTTAAAGGCAGGGGGCGAGGAAGATACGCAGTATTTT,CASSLKAGGEEDTQYF
TRBD1,.,TRBJ1-4,TRBV20-1,TGCAGTGCCATAGACAGGGCAAAACTGTTTTTT,CSAIDRAKLFF
TRBD1,.,TRBJ1-2,TRBV7-6,TGTGCCAGCAGCCCCGCCCTCCGGGACAGGGGTAATGGTGGCTACACCTTC,CASSPALRDRGNGGYTF
.,.,TRBJ1-5,TRBV27,TGTGCCAGCAGTTCAGGGAGTTATCAGCCCCAGCATTTT,CASSSGSYQPQHF
.,.,TRBJ1-2,TRBV27,TGTGCCAGCAGTTTATCGAATACAGGGAACTATGGCTACACCTTC,CASSLSNTGNYGYTF
.,once,TRBJ2-3,TRBV5-1,TGCGCCAGCAGCTTGGCCGATTGGGGCACAGATACGCAGTATTTT,CASSLADWGTDTQYF
TRBD2,.,TRBJ2-3,TRBV30,TGTGCCTGGGGGACTAGCGGGGCGAGCACAGATACGCAGTATTTT,CAWGTSGASTDTQYF
TRBD2,.,TRBJ2-1,TRBV18,TGTGCCAGCTCACCCACTAGCGGGGGGAACCACAATGAGCAGTTCTTC,CASSPTSGGNHNEQFF
.,once,TRBJ2-7,TRBV6-1,TGTGCCGGTGGGGCTAGGGCGTTTGGTAGCGAGCAGTACTTC,CAGGARAFGSEQYF
.,.,TRBJ1-6,TRBV5-1,TGCGCCAGCAGCTTAACCACCGGGTATAATTCACCCCTCCACTTT,CASSLTTGYNSPLHF
TRBD1,.,TRBJ2-2,TRBV30,TGTGCCTGGGGCAGGGGGTCCACCGGGGAGCTGTTTTTT,CAWGRGSTGELFF
TRBD2,few,TRBJ2-7,TRBV7-7,TGTGCCAGCAGCTCGACAGCACGGGAGGACTTC,CASSSTAREDF
TRBD1,.,TRBJ1-6,TRBV5-6,TGTGCCAGCAGCTTGGTGGGGACAGGGGTCTCACCCCTCCACTTT,CASSLVGTGVSPLHF
.,few,TRBJ2-2,TRBV30,TGTGCCTGGAGTGGGGGTACCGGGGAGCTGTTTTTT,CAWSGGTGELFF
.,.,TRBJ1-2,TRBV5-6,TGTGCCAGCACCCCGATGGCGAAAGGGGGGCTCTATGGCTACACCTTC,CASTPMAKGGLYGYTF
TRBD1,once,TRBJ2-5,TRBV4-1,TGCGCCAGCAGCCGAAACCAGGGACAGGGAGAGACCCAGTACTTC,CASSRNQGQGETQYF
.,.,TRBJ2-2,TRBV7-2,TGTGCCAGCAGCACGCCGAACACCGGGGAGCTGTTTTTT,CASSTPNTGELFF
TRBD1,.,TRBJ2-7,TRBV6-6,TGTGCCAGCAGGGACGGGACAGGGAGCTACGAGCAGTACTTC,CASRDGTGSYEQYF
.,.,TRBJ1-1,TRBV19,TGTGCCAGTGTGTCAGGCCGATACACTGAAGCTTTCTTT,CASVSGRYTEAFF